Listed here are 30 T cell receptor beta chains from one sample, sequenced in a study of type 1 regulatory T cells. Points from the study as a whole: Compared with non-Tr1 cells, Tr1 cells showed a narrower TCR repertoire.

Their specific antigens are unknown. One entry per CDR3 protein results from TCRdb running MiXCR on the reads. The data hold roughly 71,000 distinct CDR3 sequences, with roughly 20% observed a single time. The specimen sequenced was cultured type 1 regulatory T (Tr1) cells, either the whole culture or a sorted fraction (not recorded which). These receptors all come from a human donor in good health.

This clonotype was seen more than once but under ten times. This chain links TRBV20-1 with TRBJ2-1, with D perhaps TRBD2 (5 bases). Germline V gene sequence: CDR1 DFQATT, CDR2 SNEGSKA (reference sequence). This CDR3 spans 11 amino acids. The CDR3 here is CSGSGYNEQFF. The CDR3 bases are TGCAGCGGTTCGGGGTACAATGAGCAGTTCTTC.

V is TRBV27 and J is TRBJ2-1, with a tentative D call TRBD1 (5 bases). Germline V gives CDR1 MNHEY, CDR2 SMNVEV (reference sequence). V was clipped by 6 bases and J by 0 bases, with 12 bases between them. The CDR3 is 15 amino acids. DNA for the CDR3: TGTGCCAGCAGAACGAGCAGGGTCTCCTACAATGAGCAGTTCTTC. Its translation is CASRTSRVSYNEQFF.

V gene TRBV24-1 combines with J gene TRBJ2-6; D gene ambiguous. Trimming took 2 bases from V and 0 from J, leaving 7 bases between them. The V gene's germline CDR1 is KGHDR and CDR2 SFDVKD. The CDR3 sequence is 16 residues long. The CDR3 spells CATSDSGPSGANVLTF. CDR3 sequence (DNA): TGTGCCACCAGTGATTCAGGTCCCTCTGGGGCCAACGTCCTGACTTTC.

Only a few counts were recorded for this clonotype. The chain has TRBV2 and TRBJ1-3; weak D call: TRBD1 (5 bases). The CDR3 is 14 residues long. Trimming left V 5 bases short and J 2 bases short, with 10 bases between. Germline V gene sequence: CDR1 SNHLY, CDR2 FYNNEI. CDR3 nucleotide sequence: TGTGCCAGCAGTCTGTTGGGGGCTGGAAACACCATATATTTT. Amino acids: CASSLLGAGNTIYF.

This clonotype was observed at least ten times. This sequence joins TRBV9 and TRBJ2-1, with D maybe TRBD1 (5 bases). Germline-derived CDR1 and CDR2 are SGDLS and YYNGEE. Trimming took off 6 bases at V and 0 bases at J, with 13 bases between the two ends. CDR3 length equals 15 residues. For the CDR3, the DNA is TGTGCCAGCACACAAGGAAGGGGCTCCTACAATGAGCAGTTCTTC. This gives the protein CASTQGRGSYNEQFF. Looking up the rest from reference TRBV9 and TRBJ2-1 gives the full variable domain: DSGVTQTPKHLITATGQRVTLRCSPRSGDLSVYWYQQSLDQGLQFLIQYYNGEERAKGNILERFSAQQFPDLHSELNLSSLELGDSALYFCASTQGRGSYNEQFFGPGTRLTVL.

This clonotype has ten or more counts. This chain uses TRBV7-2 with TRBJ2-7, with D unresolved. Trimming stripped 2 bases from V and 4 bases from J, with 15 bases between. The CDR3 has 15 residues. CDR1 SGHTA and CDR2 FQGNSA come from the germline V gene. DNA of the CDR3: TGTGCCAGCAGCTTATGGGATTACGCATTGTACGAGCAGTACTTC. It specifies CASSLWDYALYEQYF.

This clonotype was seen at least ten times. The chain uses TRBV10-3 and TRBJ2-7; 9 nucleotides align to TRBD1. CDR3 length: 13 residues. Germline V gene lookup returns CDR1 ENHRY and CDR2 SYGVKD. After removal of 8 bases from V and 3 bases from J, the junction contained 5 bases not matched to a gene. The CDR3 region is CAISGTGSYEQYF. Here the CDR3 DNA reads TGTGCCATCTCTGGGACAGGGAGCTACGAGCAGTACTTC.

This clonotype appeared a few times. The chain links TRBV5-1 to TRBJ2-5; D may be TRBD2 (6 bases). Germline V gives CDR1 SGHRS, CDR2 YFSETQ. The V gene lost 4 bases and the J gene lost 5 bases, with 12 bases spanning the gap. The CDR3 runs 13 residues. This CDR3 is CASSTGGAETQYF. Written as DNA, the CDR3 is TGCGCCAGCAGCACCGGCGGGGCTGAGACCCAGTACTTC. Looking up the rest from reference TRBV5-1 and TRBJ2-5 gives the full variable domain: KAGVTQTPRYLIKTRGQQVTLSCSPISGHRSVSWYQQTPGQGLQFLFEYFSETQRNKGNFPGRFSGRQFSNSRSEMNVSTLELGDSALYLCASSTGGAETQYFGPGTRLLVL.

The chain is built from TRBV19 and TRBJ2-5; D unresolved. Per germline, CDR1 LNHDA and CDR2 SQIVND (reference sequence). Deletions cut 4 bases from V and 2 bases from J, with 17 bases between. This CDR3 has 16 amino acids. CDR3 in amino acids: CASSRWVVTPQETQYF. The DNA of the CDR3 is TGTGCCAGTAGTAGGTGGGTGGTCACCCCGCAAGAGACCCAGTACTTC.

Ten or more counts support this clonotype. The chain is built from TRBV6-5 and TRBJ2-5; possible D gene TRBD2, 5 bases. Between the trimmed V and J ends, which lost 8 bases and 5 bases, there was a span of 9 bases. Per the germline V gene, CDR1 is MNHEY and CDR2 is SVGAGI. The CDR3 runs 11 residues. CDR3 loop: CASRGLETQYF. The DNA for the CDR3 is TGTGCCAGCCGGGGTTTGGAGACCCAGTACTTC.

The rearrangement joins TRBV9 to TRBJ2-7; perhaps TRBD1 as D (6 bases). CDR1 and CDR2 (germline): SGDLS, YYNGEE. CDR3 length: 14 residues. Trimming left V 4 bases short and J 4 bases short, with 15 bases between. The CDR3 is CASSPGTLGYEQYF. CDR3 DNA sequence: TGTGCCAGCAGCCCGGGGACACTAGGATACGAGCAGTACTTC.

The chain has TRBV30 and TRBJ1-2; weak D call: TRBD1 (6 bases). The CDR3 totals 14 residues. V was shortened by 2 bases and J by 8 bases, with 18 bases between the two germline ends. Germline V lookup: CDR1 GTSNPN, CDR2 SVGIG (reference sequence). The CDR3 nucleotides are TGTGCCTGGAGTCCAAGACAGGCTGCAGGCGGCTACACCTTC. Translated: CAWSPRQAAGGYTF.

V is TRBV12-3 or TRBV12-4 and J is TRBJ2-1; D gene uncertain. V was clipped by 5 bases and J by 7 bases, with 12 bases between them. This CDR3 region has 13 residues. The CDR3 here is CASSPNSLNEQFF. In DNA form, the CDR3 reads TGTGCCAGCAGTCCAAACTCTTTAAATGAGCAGTTCTTC.

This clonotype was counted ten times or more. The CDR3 reads CASSQENLVGSTQYF. The CDR3 DNA is TGCGCCAGCAGCCAAGAAAACCTCGTGGGATCTACGCAGTATTTT. V is TRBV4-3 and J is TRBJ2-3; no firm D call. Trimming cost V 0 bases and J 8 bases, with 15 bases left between them. The CDR3 extends over 15 amino acids. Germline V gene data show CDR1 as LGHNA and CDR2 as YSLEER.

This clonotype occurred a few times. V is TRBV7-6 and J is TRBJ2-7; 8 bases are shared with TRBD1. The CDR3 length is 16 residues. From germline, CDR1 is SGHVS and CDR2 FNYEAQ. V trimming: 5 bases; J trimming: 6 bases; junction bases outside the gene matches: 15. DNA of the CDR3: TGTGCCAGCAGCCCGGGAACAGGCAGGGGGCTGTTCGAGCAGTACTTC. Amino acids: CASSPGTGRGLFEQYF.

The chain is built from TRBV10-3 and TRBJ1-1; no reliable D call. This CDR3 has 13 amino acids. Trimming shortened V by 4 bases and J by 1 base, and 7 bases separated the two germline ends. CDR1 and CDR2 (germline): ENHRY, SYGVKD. The CDR3 DNA is TGTGCCATCAGTGCAGCGGGGAACACTGAAGCTTTCTTT. Its protein product is CAISAAGNTEAFF.

The V and J genes are TRBV10-3 and TRBJ2-5; D gene uncertain. V lost 0 bases and J lost 3, with 14 bases in between. The germline gives CDR1 ENHRY, CDR2 SYGVKD. CDR3 length: 16 amino acids. This chain's CDR3 is CAISESEAVPEETQYF. In DNA form, the CDR3 reads TGTGCCATCAGTGAGTCAGAGGCTGTACCTGAAGAGACCCAGTACTTC.

In this sample, this clonotype turned up many times. The genes are TRBV9 and TRBJ1-5; the D is unclear. Germline lookup yields CDR1 SGDLS and CDR2 YYNGEE. The CDR3 extends over 17 amino acids. V shed 0 bases and J shed 4 bases, with 17 bases lying between them. CDR3 DNA: TGTGCCAGCAGCGTAGGAAGGGTCCGGGCGAGGAATCAGCCCCAGCATTTT. The encoded protein is CASSVGRVRARNQPQHF.

The gene calls are TRBV5-4 and TRBJ2-3; D is ambiguous. The CDR3 sequence is 13 residues long. Germline CDR1 is SGHNT and CDR2 is YYREEE (reference sequence). V lost 4 bases and J lost 5, with 11 bases in between. The CDR3 nucleotides read TGTGCCAGCAGCGCAAGGTCCCGAGATACGCAGTATTTT. This sequence encodes CASSARSRDTQYF.

The gene calls are TRBV5-1 and TRBJ2-2; 12 nucleotides agree with TRBD2. In germline, CDR1 is SGHRS, CDR2 YFSETQ. The CDR3 loop spans 18 amino acids. V gave up 3 bases and J gave up 7 bases; unmatched junction bases: 13. The CDR3 loop reads CASSSLTSGSLRGGELFF. CDR3 nucleotide sequence: TGCGCCAGCAGCTCGTTGACTAGCGGGAGCCTTCGGGGCGGGGAGCTGTTTTTT.

About this clonotype: With a much larger clone just one base away, this may be a read error. V and J are TRBV9 and TRBJ2-4, with 13 bases identical to TRBD2. From germline, CDR1 is SGDLS and CDR2 YYNGEE. CDR3 size: 17 residues. This chain's CDR3 is CASSRGLAGEAKSIQYF. The DNA for the CDR3 is TGTGCCAGCAGCAGAGGACTAGCGGGAGAGGCCAAAAGCATTCAGTACTTC.

There are a few counts of this clonotype. The chain joins TRBV28 to TRBJ2-3, with 7 bases lining up with TRBD1. Trimming at V came to 4 bases and at J to 0 bases, leaving 7 bases not matched to a gene. The V gene's germline CDR1 is MDHEN and CDR2 SYDVKM. This CDR3 contains 16 residues. The CDR3 DNA reads TGTGCCAGCAGTTCGGCTAAGGGGGCTAGCACAGATACGCAGTATTTT. Translation: CASSSAKGASTDTQYF.

This chain connects TRBV12-3 or TRBV12-4 to TRBJ1-2, with D unresolved. The CDR3 length is 15 residues. Trimming removed 6 bases at V and 4 bases at J, with 18 bases between. This CDR3 reads CASSPNIRVFYGYTF. Here the CDR3 DNA reads TGTGCCAGCAGCCCCAATATCCGGGTATTCTATGGCTACACCTTC.

The chain uses TRBV5-1 and TRBJ1-4; 7 bases are shared with TRBD1. V was pared by 7 bases and J by 0 bases, with 18 bases of the junction left unmatched. The germline V gene encodes CDR1 SGHRS and CDR2 YFSETQ. The CDR3 length is 19 residues. The CDR3 DNA reads as TGCGCCAGCCAGACAGGGTTACTACCAGGGCCTGCAACTAATGAAAAACTGTTTTTT. Translating it yields CASQTGLLPGPATNEKLFF.

The genes are TRBV12-3 or TRBV12-4 and TRBJ2-1, with D perhaps matching TRBD2 (5 bases). Between the trimmed V and J ends, which lost 4 bases and 3 bases, there was a span of 7 bases. CDR3 size: 13 residues. Here the CDR3 DNA reads TGTGCCAGCAGTTCCGGGATCTACAATGAGCAGTTCTTC. Its protein is CASSSGIYNEQFF.

This clonotype showed up just a few times. The chain recombines TRBV5-1 with TRBJ2-7; D not resolved. CDR1 is SGHRS, CDR2 YFSETQ, per germline. V was cut by 5 bases and J by 0 bases, with 9 bases left in between. This CDR3 contains 13 residues. The CDR3: CASRRQDSYEQYF. Written as DNA, the CDR3 is TGCGCCAGCAGAAGGCAGGACTCCTACGAGCAGTACTTC.

V and J are TRBV20-1 and TRBJ1-5, with a possible D match to TRBD1 (5 bases). Trimming shortened V by 3 bases and J by 6 bases, and 12 bases separated the two germline ends. CDR1 and CDR2 (germline): DFQATT, SNEGSKA (reference sequence). The CDR3 is 13 amino acids. CDR3 loop: CSASAGGGQPQHF. In DNA, the CDR3 is TGCAGTGCTAGCGCGGGGGGGGGTCAGCCCCAGCATTTT.

This clonotype has only a few counts. The J gene is TRBJ2-1, the V gene TRBV27; 9 bases line up with TRBD2. The V and J ends lost 5 bases and 2 bases, in that order; junction bases with no gene match: 13. This CDR3 is built from 18 residues. Germline lookup yields CDR1 MNHEY and CDR2 SMNVEV (reference sequence). The CDR3 reads CASSPGGSGRPAYNEQFF. The CDR3 nucleotides read TGTGCCAGCAGTCCTGGGGGGAGCGGGAGGCCGGCCTACAATGAGCAGTTCTTC.

The rearrangement uses TRBV6-2 or TRBV6-3 and TRBJ1-5; no clear D. CDR3 length: 12 residues. V was cut by 5 bases and J by 6 bases, with 8 bases left in between. Per germline, CDR1 MNHEY and CDR2 SVGEGT. The CDR3 reads CASSDRIQPQHF. The CDR3 DNA reads as TGTGCCAGCAGTGACCGGATTCAGCCCCAGCATTTT.

This clonotype was seen more than once but under ten times. This CDR3 reads CSVRSSHNEQFF. As DNA, the CDR3 is TGCAGCGTTCGTTCTAGCCACAATGAGCAGTTCTTC. The chain is built from TRBV29-1 and TRBJ2-1, with a weak D call TRBD2 (5 bases). The CDR3 has 12 residues. V lost 5 bases and J 5 bases, leaving 10 bases between the germline ends. From germline, CDR1 is SQVTM and CDR2 ANQGSEA.